This TCR beta chain was identified in a study of blood T cell repertoires in COVID-19. This CDR3 spans 13 amino acids. CDR1 and CDR2 from the germline V gene are SNHLY and FYNNEI. Trimming took off 4 bases at V and 4 bases at J, with 8 bases between the two ends. The repertoire was sequenced with immunoSEQ multiplex PCR; TCRdb's copy has only in-frame clones and lacks some. The repertoire consists of around 300,000 clones, with 75% to 90% occurring once and the leading ten covering 2.5% to 3%. Sequenced material: PBMCs or T cells enriched from blood (not recorded which). This TCR came from a woman aged 45-60 years who had recovered from COVID-19. The chain recombines TRBV2 with TRBJ1-5; no clear D. This CDR3 is CASSVEGNQPQHF. The CDR3 DNA reads as TGTGCCAGCAGTGTTGAGGGAAATCAGCCCCAGCATTTT.